This T cell receptor (beta chain) came from a study of blood T cell repertoires in COVID-19. Some clones are missing from TCRdb's copy, which holds only in-frame ones; the method was immunoSEQ multiplex PCR. Here the sample spans more than 450,000 clones, roughly nine tenths being singletons. This study enrolled people aged about 18 to 90 from under 25 US geographic areas. The junction had 17 bases not matched to a gene; V was cut back by 2 bases and J by 7 bases. CDR1 is MGHRA and CDR2 is YSYEKL in the germline V gene. The CDR3 is made up of 18 amino acids. Sequences were obtained from PBMCs or T cells enriched from blood (not recorded which). The origin of this receptor is a young woman who had recovered from COVID-19. This rearrangement joins TRBV4-1 to TRBJ2-3; 8 bases are a match to TRBD2. DNA for the CDR3: TGCGCCAGCAGCCAACTCAGCGGGGGCACCGAACTACTCTATACGCAGTATTTT. Translation: CASSQLSGGTELLYTQYF.